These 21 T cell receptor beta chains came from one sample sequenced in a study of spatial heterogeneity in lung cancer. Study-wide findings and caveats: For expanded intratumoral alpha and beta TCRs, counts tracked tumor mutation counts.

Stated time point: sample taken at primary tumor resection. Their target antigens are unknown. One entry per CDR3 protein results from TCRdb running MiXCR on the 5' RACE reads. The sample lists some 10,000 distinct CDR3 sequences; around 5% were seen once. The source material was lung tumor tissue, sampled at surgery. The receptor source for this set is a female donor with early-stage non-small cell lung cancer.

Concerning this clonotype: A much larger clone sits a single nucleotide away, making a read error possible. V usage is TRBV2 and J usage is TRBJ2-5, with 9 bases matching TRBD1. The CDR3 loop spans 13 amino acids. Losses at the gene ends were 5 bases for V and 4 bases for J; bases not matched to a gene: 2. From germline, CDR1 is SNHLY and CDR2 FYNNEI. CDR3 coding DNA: TGTGCCAGCAGTAGGGACAGGGCAGAGACCCAGTACTTC. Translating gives CASSRDRAETQYF.

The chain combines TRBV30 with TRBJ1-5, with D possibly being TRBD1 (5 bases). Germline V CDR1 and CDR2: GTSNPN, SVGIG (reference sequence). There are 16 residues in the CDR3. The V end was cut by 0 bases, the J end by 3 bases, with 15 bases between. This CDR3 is CAWSVPEGHFNQPQHF. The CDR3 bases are TGTGCCTGGAGTGTACCCGAAGGACATTTCAATCAGCCCCAGCATTTT.

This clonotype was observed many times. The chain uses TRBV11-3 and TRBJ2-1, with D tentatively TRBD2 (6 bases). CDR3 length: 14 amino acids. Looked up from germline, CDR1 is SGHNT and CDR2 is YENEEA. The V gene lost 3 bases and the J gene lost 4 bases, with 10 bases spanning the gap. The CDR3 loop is CASSLEGRYNEQFF. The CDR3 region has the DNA TGTGCCAGCAGCTTGGAGGGACGTTACAATGAGCAGTTCTTC.

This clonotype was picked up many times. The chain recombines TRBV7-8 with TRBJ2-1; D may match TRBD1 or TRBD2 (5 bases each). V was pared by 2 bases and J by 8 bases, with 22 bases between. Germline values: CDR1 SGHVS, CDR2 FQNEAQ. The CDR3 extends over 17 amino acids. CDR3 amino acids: CASSLQRIGDALDEQFF. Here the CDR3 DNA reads TGTGCCAGCAGCTTACAAAGAATCGGGGACGCCCTCGATGAGCAGTTCTTC.

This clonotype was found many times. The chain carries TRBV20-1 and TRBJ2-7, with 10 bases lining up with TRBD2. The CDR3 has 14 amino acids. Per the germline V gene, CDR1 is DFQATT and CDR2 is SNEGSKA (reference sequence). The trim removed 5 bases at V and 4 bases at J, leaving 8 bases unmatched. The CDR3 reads CSASNLAGAYEQYF. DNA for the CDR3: TGCAGTGCTTCTAATCTAGCGGGAGCTTACGAGCAGTACTTC.

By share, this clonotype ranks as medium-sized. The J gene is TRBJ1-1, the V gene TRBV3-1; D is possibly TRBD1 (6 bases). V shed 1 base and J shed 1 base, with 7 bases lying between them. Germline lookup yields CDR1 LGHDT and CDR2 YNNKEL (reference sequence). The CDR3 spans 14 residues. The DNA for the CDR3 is TGTGCCAGCAGCCAAGCGGACAGGAACACTGAAGCTTTCTTT. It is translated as CASSQADRNTEAFF.

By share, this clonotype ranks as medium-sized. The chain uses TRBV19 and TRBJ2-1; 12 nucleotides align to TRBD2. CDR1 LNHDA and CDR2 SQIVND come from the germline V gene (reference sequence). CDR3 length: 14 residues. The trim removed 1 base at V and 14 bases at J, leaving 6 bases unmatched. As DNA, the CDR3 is TGTGCCAGTAGTATAGCCCTAGCGGGAGGGGGGGAGTTCTTC. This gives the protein CASSIALAGGGEFF.

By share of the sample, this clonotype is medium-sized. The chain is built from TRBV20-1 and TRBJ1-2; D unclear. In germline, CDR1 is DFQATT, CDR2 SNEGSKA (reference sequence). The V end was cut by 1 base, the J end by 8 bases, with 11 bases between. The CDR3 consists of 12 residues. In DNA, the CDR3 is TGCAGTGCTAGAGGGAGTCCCGTCGGCTACACCTTC. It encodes CSARGSPVGYTF.

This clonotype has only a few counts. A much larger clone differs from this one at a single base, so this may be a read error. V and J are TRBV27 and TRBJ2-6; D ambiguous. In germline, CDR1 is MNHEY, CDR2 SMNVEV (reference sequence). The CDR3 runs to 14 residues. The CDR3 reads CATLQRSGDNVLTF. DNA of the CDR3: TGTGCCACCCTTCAGAGATCTGGGGACAACGTCCTGACTTTC.

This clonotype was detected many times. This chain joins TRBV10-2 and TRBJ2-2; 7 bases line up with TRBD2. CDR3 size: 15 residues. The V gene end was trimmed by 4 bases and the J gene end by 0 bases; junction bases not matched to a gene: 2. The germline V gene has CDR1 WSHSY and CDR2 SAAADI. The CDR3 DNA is TGCGCCAGCAGTGCGACTAGCCCGAACACCGGGGAGCTGTTTTTT. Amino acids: CASSATSPNTGELFF.

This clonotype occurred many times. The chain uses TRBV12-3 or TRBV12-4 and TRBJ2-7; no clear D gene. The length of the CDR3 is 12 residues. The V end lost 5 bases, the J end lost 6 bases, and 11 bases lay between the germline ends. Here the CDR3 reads CASSTPLGEQYF. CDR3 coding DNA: TGTGCCAGCAGTACCCCTCTTGGCGAGCAGTACTTC.

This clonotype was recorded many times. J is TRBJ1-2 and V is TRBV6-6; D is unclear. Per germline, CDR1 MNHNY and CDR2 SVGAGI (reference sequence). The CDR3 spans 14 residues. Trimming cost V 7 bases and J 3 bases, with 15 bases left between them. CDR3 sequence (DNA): TGTGCCAGCATCCTGGACTGGGGAGACTATGGCTACACCTTC. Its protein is CASILDWGDYGYTF.

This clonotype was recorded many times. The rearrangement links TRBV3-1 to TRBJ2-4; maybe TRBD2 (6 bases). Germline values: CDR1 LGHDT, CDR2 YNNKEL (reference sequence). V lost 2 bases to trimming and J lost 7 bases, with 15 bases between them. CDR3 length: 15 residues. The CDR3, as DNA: TGTGCCAGCAGCCAAATGCCAGGCGGAGGGAACATTCAGTACTTC. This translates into CASSQMPGGGNIQYF.

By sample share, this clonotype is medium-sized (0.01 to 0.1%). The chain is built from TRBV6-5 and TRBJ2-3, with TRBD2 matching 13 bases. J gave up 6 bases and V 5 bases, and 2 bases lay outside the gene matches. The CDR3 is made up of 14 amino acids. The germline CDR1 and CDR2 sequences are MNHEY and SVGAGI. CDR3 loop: CASSGLAGVDTQYF. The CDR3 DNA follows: TGTGCCAGCAGTGGACTAGCGGGAGTGGATACGCAGTATTTT.

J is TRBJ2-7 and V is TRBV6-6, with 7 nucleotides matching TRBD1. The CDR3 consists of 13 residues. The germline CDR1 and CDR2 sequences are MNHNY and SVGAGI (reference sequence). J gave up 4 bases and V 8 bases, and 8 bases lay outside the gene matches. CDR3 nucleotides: TGTGCCAGCCGACCGGGACAGCCATACGAGCAGTACTTC. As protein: CASRPGQPYEQYF.

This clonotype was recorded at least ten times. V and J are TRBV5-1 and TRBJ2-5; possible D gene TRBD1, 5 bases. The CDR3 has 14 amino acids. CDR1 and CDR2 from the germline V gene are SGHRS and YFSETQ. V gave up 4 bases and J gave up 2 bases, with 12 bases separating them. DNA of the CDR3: TGCGCCAGCAGCCCAACCCCAGGGCAAGAGACCCAGTACTTC. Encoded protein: CASSPTPGQETQYF.

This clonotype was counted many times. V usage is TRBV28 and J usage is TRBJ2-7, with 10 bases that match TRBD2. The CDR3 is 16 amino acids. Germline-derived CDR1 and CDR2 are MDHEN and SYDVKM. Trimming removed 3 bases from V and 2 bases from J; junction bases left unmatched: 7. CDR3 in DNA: TGTGCCAGCAGTTTGGCTAGTAGCGGGAGGACCTACGAGCAGTACTTC. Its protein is CASSLASSGRTYEQYF.

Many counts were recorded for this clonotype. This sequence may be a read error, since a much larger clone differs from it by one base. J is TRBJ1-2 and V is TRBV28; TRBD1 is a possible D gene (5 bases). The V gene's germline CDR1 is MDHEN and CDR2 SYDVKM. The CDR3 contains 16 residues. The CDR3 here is CASSFLPGGVKNGYNF. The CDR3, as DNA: TGTGCCAGCAGCTTCCTACCTGGAGGGGTAAAAAATGGCTACAACTTC.

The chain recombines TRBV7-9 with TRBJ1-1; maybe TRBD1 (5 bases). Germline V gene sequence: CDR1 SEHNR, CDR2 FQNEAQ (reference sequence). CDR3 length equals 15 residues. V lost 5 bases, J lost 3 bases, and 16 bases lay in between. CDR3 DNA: TGTGCCAGCAGCCGGTATTCGGGGGGAGACACTGAAGCTTTCTTT. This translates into CASSRYSGGDTEAFF. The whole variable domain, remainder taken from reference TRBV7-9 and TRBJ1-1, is DTGVSQNPRHKITKRGQNVTFRCDPISEHNRLYWYRQTLGQGPEFLTYFQNEAQLEKSRLLSDRFSAERPKGSFSTLEIQRTEQGDSAMYLCASSRYSGGDTEAFFGQGTRLTVV.

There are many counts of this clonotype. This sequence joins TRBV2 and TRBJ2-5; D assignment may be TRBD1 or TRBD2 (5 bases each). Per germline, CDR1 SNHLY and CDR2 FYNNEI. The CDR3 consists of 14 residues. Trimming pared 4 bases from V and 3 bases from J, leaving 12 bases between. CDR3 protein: CASSVGPGKETQYF. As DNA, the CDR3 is TGTGCCAGCAGTGTGGGACCGGGGAAAGAGACCCAGTACTTC.

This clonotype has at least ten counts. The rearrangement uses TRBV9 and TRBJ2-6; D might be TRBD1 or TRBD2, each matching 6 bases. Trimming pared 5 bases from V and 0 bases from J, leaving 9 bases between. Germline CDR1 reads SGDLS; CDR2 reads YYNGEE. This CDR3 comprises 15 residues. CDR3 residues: CASSRGVSGANVLTF. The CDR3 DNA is TGTGCCAGCAGTAGGGGGGTCTCTGGGGCCAACGTCCTGACTTTC.